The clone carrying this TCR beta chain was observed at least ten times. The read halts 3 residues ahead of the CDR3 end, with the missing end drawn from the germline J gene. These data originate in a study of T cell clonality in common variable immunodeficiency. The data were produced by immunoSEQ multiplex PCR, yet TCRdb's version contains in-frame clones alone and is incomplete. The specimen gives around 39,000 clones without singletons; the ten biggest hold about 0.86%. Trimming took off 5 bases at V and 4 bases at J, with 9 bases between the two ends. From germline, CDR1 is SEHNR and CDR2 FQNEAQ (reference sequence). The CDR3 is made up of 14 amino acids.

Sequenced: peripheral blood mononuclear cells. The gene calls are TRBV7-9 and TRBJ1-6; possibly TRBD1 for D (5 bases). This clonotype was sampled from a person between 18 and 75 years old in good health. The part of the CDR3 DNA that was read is TGTGCCAGCAGCCACGACAGTTATAATTCACCC. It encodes CASSHDSYNSP. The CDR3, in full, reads CASSHDSYNSPLHF.